This TCR beta chain came from a study of shared clonotypes between healthy human individuals (dated by TCRdb to about 2020). About the investigation overall: Three men and two women, aged 18 to 49 years, made up the cohort. For each donor, CD4 naive and CD4 memory were each run on three plates, CD8 naive on two plates, and CD8 memory on one plate. To estimate repertoire size and how much clonotypes are shared between individuals, the study performed deep sequencing of blood TCR repertoires from 4 to 6 healthy adults. To increase sequencing depth and limit assay-specific biases, TCR repertoire library preparation and sequencing were carried out by different laboratories using diverse techniques. Each donor's leukapheresis produced roughly between roughly 0.85 and 10 billion PBMCs. Points the paper makes about the study in general: Higher generation probabilities were observed for clonotypes shared by all four sorted-subset donors than for non-shared clonotypes. Larger estimated clonotype richness was generally found for naive subsets than for memory subsets. Based on pairwise subsampling, the degree of clonotype sharing among donors was expected to be affected by sequencing depth. Incomplete sequencing was indicated by rarefaction of sorted-subset datasets, despite the large sequencing depth. Roughly 5% of naive CD4, 3% to 4% of naive CD8, about 2.5% of memory CD4, and roughly 0.4% of memory CD8 clonotypes were shared across a handful of donors. The genetic and exposure-history diversity represented was limited by the small number of donors. Sampling was restricted to blood, and TCR repertoires in tissue are likely to differ from TCR repertoires in blood.

Concerning this clone itself: Its cognate antigen has yet to be identified. Within one base of it there is no much larger clone, and no base qualities were kept.

The germline V gene supplies CDR1 SGHRS and CDR2 YFSETQ. Trimmed from V: 4 bases; trimmed from J: 3 bases; junction bases lacking a gene match: 6. The CDR3 runs 14 amino acids, cysteine and phenylalanine included. Solely the CDR3 DNA is kept, with 42 bases framed from the first base. Healthy HIV-negative adults with no recently reported acute infections or vaccinations were included as donors. Only Caucasian adults living in Nashville, Tennessee, USA were represented among the donors. CD4+ T cells were enriched by magnetic negative selection, after which naive cells were positively selected on CD45RA and the negative fraction was taken as the memory subset. After blood collection by leukapheresis, PBMCs were isolated using Ficoll-Histopaque density gradient centrifugation and then cryopreserved in the vapor phase of liquid nitrogen. Analytical flow cytometry was used to check the purity and quantity of every magnetically sorted T cell population. Each sorted fraction had its genomic DNA isolated and then quantified by UV absorbance on a Nanodrop 2000c.

Using the deep immunoSEQ assay, TCR CDR3 regions were amplified from genomic DNA by multiplex PCR. Extracted genomic DNA from each cell subset was spread evenly across all wells of several immunoSEQ 96-well plates, with each plate serving as a replicate. Each replicate PCR for sorted subsets received about 220 ng genomic DNA, equal to 28,000 or so T cell genomes. The purified libraries were quantified using a Qubit 3.0 fluorometer, sized with a Bioanalyzer 2100, and then quantified again using the KAPA Library Quantification kit. Each immunoSEQ 96-well plate was sequenced on its own single-read 150-cycle Illumina NextSeq 550 flow cell. The paper's data handling went like this. Because the immunoSEQ output included only junctional sequences and no quality scores, the filtering could not be the same as the filtering used for full-length reads. To assign V/J genes and CDR3, sequences were annotated against IMGT germline references using PyIR, a Python wrapper for IgBLAST v1.9. Any read was removed if the V/J assignment was weak (E-value above 1e-6), the CDR3 was missing, or the read contained stop codons, out-of-frame junctions, or ambiguous translated residues. V3J clonotypes were defined as sequences sharing an identical inferred V gene, J gene, and CDR3 amino acid sequence. To compute the percentage overlap between repertoires, the number of shared unique clonotypes was divided by the size of the smaller repertoire. Repertoire richness was assessed with RTK rarefaction, the Chao1 estimator, and Recon v2.1 estimates of unobserved clonotypes. For all TCRbeta clonotypes obtained by the gDNA method from a few donors, generation probabilities were computed with OLGA. The immuneACCESS repertoire file appears here via TCRdb, limited to in-frame rearrangements. These files lack a portion of the clones; in checked studies, under half of the deficit traces to unresolved V genes, and the cause of the others is not known. The V and J calls and clone size come from that table; D and trimming were worked out from the DNA. Present in this sample are about 2.3 million clones, over 90% of which were seen just once. The ten largest account for 0.39% of the sample.

Sample: naive CD4+ T cells from PBMCs. According to the study, the label for this sample's cell subset or site signals: CD45RA+ positively selected. This clonotype was sampled from a man aged 18 to 30 in good health. Some clones in this sample may be carry-over from other donors' samples. The rearranged segments are TRBV5-1 and TRBJ1-2, and 7 junctional nucleotides match TRBD1. The sequenced DNA is TGCGCCAGCAGCCCGACAGGGCGGGACTATGGCTACACCTTC. Its protein is CASSPTGRDYGYTF.